A single sample is the source of the 31 T cell receptor beta chains below, sequenced in a study of breast tumors, draining lymph nodes, adjacent tissues. Breast cancer patients provided tissue from their axillary draining lymph nodes. TCRdb itself ran the multiplex PCR reads through MiXCR, one entry per CDR3 protein. The data show 290,000 or so distinct CDR3 sequences, 30% seen once. The material sequenced was axillary lymph node tissue. These TCRs come from a female donor with breast cancer. Some clones in this sample may be carry-over from other donors' samples.

Comment on this clonotype: A much bigger clone sits one base away, suggesting this may be a read error. This rearrangement joins TRBV19 to TRBJ2-1; 12 bases fit TRBD1. J gave up 6 bases and V 7 bases, and 7 bases lay outside the gene matches. There are 15 residues in the CDR3. CDR1 LNHDA and CDR2 SQIVND come from the germline V gene (reference sequence). CDR3 region: CASKGQGATGNEQFF. The CDR3 nucleotides read TGTGCCAGTAAGGGACAGGGGGCAACGGGCAATGAGCAGTTCTTC. Supplemented by reference TRBV19 and TRBJ2-1, the full variable domain reads DGGITQSPKYLFRKEGQNVTLSCEQNLNHDAMYWYRQDPGQGLRLIYYSQIVNDFQKGDIAEGYSVSREKKESFPLTVTSAQKNPTAFYLCASKGQGATGNEQFFGPGTRLTVL.

This clonotype was recorded many times. The V and J genes are TRBV7-2 and TRBJ1-6; D call uncertain. CDR1 and CDR2 (germline): SGHTA, FQGNSA. The V and J ends lost 5 bases and 16 bases respectively, with 15 bases between them. The CDR3 is 12 amino acids. The CDR3 DNA sequence: TGTGCCAGCAGCCCCGTAGGGCGTCTACTCCACTTT. Encoded protein: CASSPVGRLLHF.

Remarks on this clonotype: Germline and junction disagree at one end, which may indicate a read error. The chain couples TRBV6-2 or TRBV6-3 to TRBJ2-7, with D possibly being TRBD2 (6 bases). Germline V gene lookup returns CDR1 MNHEY and CDR2 SVGEGT. The CDR3 covers 17 residues. The CDR3 reads CASSHSAGRPISYEQYF. The CDR3 nucleotides read TGTGCCAGCAGTCACTCGGCGGGGAGACCAATCTCCTACGAGCAGTACTTC.

A word on this clonotype: No conserved phenylalanine or tryptophan ends this CDR3, so it is likely a read error. It is unclear where the CDR3 begins or ends on the DNA, so no DNA is shown, and the CDR3 is as TCRdb lists it. The gene calls are TRBV2 and TRBJ2-2; the DNA was not compared with TRBD1, the D call given in the table. Per germline, CDR1 SNHLY and CDR2 FYNNEI. The CDR3 length is 14 residues, termini included. The CDR3: CARRAPAHTGERMS.

J is TRBJ2-5 and V is TRBV28; D possibly matches TRBD1 or TRBD2 (6 bases each). In germline, CDR1 is MDHEN, CDR2 SYDVKM. V was cut by 7 bases and J by 1 base, with 10 bases left in between. The CDR3 has 13 amino acids. The CDR3 sequence is CASMGGGQETQYF. CDR3 DNA sequence: TGTGCCAGCATGGGGGGCGGCCAAGAGACCCAGTACTTC.

This clonotype has a handful of counts. V gene TRBV6-5 combines with J gene TRBJ2-3, with D perhaps matching TRBD1 or TRBD2 (5 bases each). The length of the CDR3 is 16 residues. Germline lookup yields CDR1 MNHEY and CDR2 SVGAGI. The germline V and J ends were trimmed by 2 bases and 1 base, with 13 bases remaining between them. The CDR3 spells CASSYRGGLRTDTQYF. Written as DNA, the CDR3 is TGTGCCAGCAGTTACCGGGGCGGGCTCCGCACAGATACGCAGTATTTT.

Many counts were recorded for this clonotype. This chain connects TRBV7-9 to TRBJ1-2, with D uncertain. The CDR3 covers 13 residues. Germline lookup yields CDR1 SEHNR and CDR2 FQNEAQ (reference sequence). Between the trimmed V and J ends, which lost 3 bases and 5 bases, there was a span of 10 bases. The CDR3 DNA follows: TGTGCCAGCAGCTTGGGCACCAGATATGGCTACACCTTC. Residues: CASSLGTRYGYTF.

This clonotype was picked up many times. The rearrangement joins TRBV12-5 to TRBJ1-5, with TRBD1 matching 12 bases. V shed 6 bases and J 0 bases; nucleotides not matched to a gene: 9. Germline V CDR1 and CDR2: LGHNT, FRNRAP. The CDR3 spans 18 residues. DNA of the CDR3: TGTGCTAGTGGCTCAGGGACAGGGGGCGCATATAGCAATCAGCCCCAGCATTTT. Protein product: CASGSGTGGAYSNQPQHF.

This clonotype showed up just once. The chain employs TRBV10-2 and TRBJ2-5; TRBD1 is a possible D gene (7 bases). This CDR3 contains 12 residues. CDR1 is WSHSY and CDR2 is SAAADI in the germline V gene. V gave up 6 bases and J gave up 9 bases, with 14 bases separating them. Here the CDR3 DNA reads TGCGCCAGCAGAATCCAGGGGGAGGCCCAGTACTTC. The encoded protein is CASRIQGEAQYF.

In its sample, this clonotype was seen many times. CDR3 region: CASSSPGQGWNEQFF. The CDR3 DNA sequence: TGCGCCAGCAGCTCACCGGGACAGGGGTGGAATGAGCAGTTCTTC. V is TRBV5-1 and J is TRBJ2-1, with TRBD1 matching over 10 bases. This CDR3 has 15 amino acids. Germline trimming cut 3 bases from V and 7 bases from J; bases unmatched to any gene: 7. Looked up from germline, CDR1 is SGHRS and CDR2 is YFSETQ.

This clonotype was seen many times. The chain has TRBV5-6 and TRBJ2-5, with D possibly being TRBD1 (6 bases). Trimming took 4 bases from V and 5 from J, leaving 15 bases between them. The CDR3 runs to 14 residues. Germline V gene lookup returns CDR1 SGHDT and CDR2 YYEEEE. The CDR3 protein is CASSPTPGEETQYF. The CDR3 nucleotides are TGTGCCAGCAGCCCGACCCCAGGGGAGGAGACCCAGTACTTC.

This clonotype was seen a handful of times. V gene TRBV7-7 combines with J gene TRBJ2-5; TRBD1 matches 8 bases. Germline V gene lookup returns CDR1 SSHAT and CDR2 FNYEAQ (reference sequence). The CDR3 runs 15 residues. For the CDR3, the DNA is TGTGCTCCCCCCCTCGGTGACAGGGGTCAAGAGACCCAGTACTTC. As protein: CAPPLGDRGQETQYF.

This clonotype came up many times. The V call is TRBV6-2 or TRBV6-3, the J call TRBJ2-7; D gene unclear. Germline-derived CDR1 and CDR2 are MNHEY and SVGEGT. The CDR3 has 11 residues. V was shortened by 10 bases and J by 3 bases, with 10 bases between the two germline ends. The CDR3 coding sequence is TGTGCCACACAGACGCACTACGAGCAGTACTTC. This sequence encodes CATQTHYEQYF.

Comment on this clonotype: Compared with germline, one end of the junction differs, possibly owing to a read error. The gene calls are TRBV9 and TRBJ2-1; 7 nucleotides align to TRBD2. The CDR3 is 14 residues long. Germline CDR1 and CDR2: SGDLS and YYNGEE. Written as DNA, the CDR3 is TGTGCCAGCAGCCCCCTACTAGCGTCCGGTGAGCAGTCCTTC. The encoded protein is CASSPLLASGEQSF.

This clonotype appeared a few times. V and J are TRBV28 and TRBJ2-2; D is ambiguous. Trimming took 4 bases from V and 7 from J, leaving 7 bases between them. Germline-derived CDR1 and CDR2 are MDHEN and SYDVKM. CDR3 length: 12 amino acids. CDR3 nucleotides: TGTGCCAGCAGTTCCTGGTTCGGGGAGCTGTTTTTT. This gives the protein CASSSWFGELFF. The full variable domain, completed using reference TRBV28 and TRBJ2-2, is DVKVTQSSRYLVKRTGEKVFLECVQDMDHENMFWYRQDPGLGLRLIYFSYDVKMKEKGDIPEGYSVSREKKERFSLILESASTNQTSMYLCASSSWFGELFFGEGSRLTVL.

In this sample, this clonotype turned up many times. V gene TRBV7-8 combines with J gene TRBJ1-4; D is unresolved. V was pared by 1 base and J by 3 bases, with 9 bases between. Germline V lookup: CDR1 SGHVS, CDR2 FQNEAQ. The CDR3 length is 15 residues. This chain's CDR3 is CASSLEGRSNEKLFF. The CDR3 DNA reads TGTGCCAGCAGCTTAGAGGGCCGTTCTAATGAAAAACTGTTTTTT.

The chain recombines TRBV30 with TRBJ1-1; D is unclear. The CDR3 is 11 residues long. V lost 4 bases and J 7 bases, leaving 10 bases between the germline ends. Germline lookup yields CDR1 GTSNPN and CDR2 SVGIG (reference sequence). The CDR3, as DNA: TGTGCCTGGACCGGGCCGGTTGAAGCTTTCTTT. Translated: CAWTGPVEAFF.

The chain carries TRBV25-1 and TRBJ2-5; no clear D gene. The CDR3 consists of 12 residues. The ends were cut back, 8 bases at V and 4 bases at J, with 11 bases in the middle. Germline V gene sequence: CDR1 MGHDK, CDR2 SYGVNS. This CDR3 reads CASLASSETQYF. Here the CDR3 DNA reads TGTGCCAGCTTAGCTTCTTCAGAGACCCAGTACTTC.

There are many counts of this clonotype. The chain uses TRBV19 and TRBJ1-2; D gene ambiguous. The V and J ends lost 5 bases and 1 base respectively, with 26 bases between them. The CDR3 totals 19 residues. CDR1 LNHDA and CDR2 SQIVND come from the germline V gene (reference sequence). The CDR3 nucleotides read TGTGCCAGTAGTTCTCAAAGGACTAACCGGGTCCCCAATAACTATGGCTACACCTTC. It codes for CASSSQRTNRVPNNYGYTF.

This clonotype was seen repeatedly, ten times or more. V usage is TRBV7-9 and J usage is TRBJ2-5; D is possibly TRBD1 (7 bases). Trimming cost V 4 bases and J 6 bases, with 18 bases left between them. CDR1 is SEHNR, CDR2 FQNEAQ, per germline (reference sequence). The CDR3 length is 15 residues. The CDR3 loop is CASSSQQGRRKTQYF. The DNA of the CDR3 is TGTGCCAGCAGCTCCCAACAGGGGAGGCGGAAGACCCAGTACTTC.

V gene TRBV28 combines with J gene TRBJ1-2; D might be TRBD1 (5 bases). The CDR3 spans 19 residues. The germline V gene encodes CDR1 MDHEN and CDR2 SYDVKM. V lost 1 base and J lost 0, with 21 bases in between. CDR3 sequence: CASSLLWGGVGPTNYGYTF. The DNA of the CDR3 is TGTGCCAGCAGTTTATTGTGGGGCGGGGTGGGCCCAACTAACTATGGCTACACCTTC.

This clonotype was seen a handful of times. Germline and junction disagree at one end, which may indicate a read error. The chain has TRBV6-1 and TRBJ2-3, with 10 bases aligning to TRBD2. Germline-derived CDR1 and CDR2 are MNHNS and SASEGT. The CDR3 runs 18 residues. CDR3 loop: CASSQAFSGRVGTDTQYF. The CDR3 nucleotides are TGTGCCAGCAGTCAAGCATTCAGCGGGAGGGTGGGGACAGATACGCAGTATTTT.

The chain has TRBV18 and TRBJ2-2; 7 bases align to TRBD2. Looked up from germline, CDR1 is KGHSH and CDR2 is LQKENI. The V gene end was trimmed by 3 bases and the J gene end by 5 bases; junction bases not matched to a gene: 12. The CDR3 has 17 residues. CDR3 bases: TGTGCCAGCTCACCCCCTTCGTGGGAGCGGGGTACCGGGGAGCTGTTTTTT. Its translation: CASSPPSWERGTGELFF.

This clonotype has at least ten counts. V and J are TRBV7-2 and TRBJ2-1; a weak D match, TRBD2 (5 bases). Trimming stripped 2 bases from V and 3 bases from J, with 17 bases between. Germline V gene lookup returns CDR1 SGHTA and CDR2 FQGNSA. The CDR3 covers 17 residues. CDR3 region: CASSLRTFDRGYNEQFF. CDR3 nucleotide sequence: TGTGCCAGCAGCTTAAGGACCTTCGACCGGGGCTACAATGAGCAGTTCTTC.

Note on this clonotype: A clone one base away is much larger, so this may be a read error. The chain combines TRBV7-3 with TRBJ2-5; TRBD1 matches at 8 bases. The germline V gene encodes CDR1 SGHTA and CDR2 FQGTGA. The CDR3 consists of 15 residues. The CDR3 DNA reads TGTGCCAGCAGTCCAGGACAGGGAATCGGAGAGACCCAGCACTTC. It translates to CASSPGQGIGETQHF. Complete variable domain (other parts from reference TRBV7-3 and TRBJ2-5): GAGVSQTPSNKVTEKGKYVELRCDPISGHTALYWYRQSLGQGPEFLIYFQGTGAADDSGLPNDRFFAVRPEGSVSTLKIQRTERGDSAVYLCASSPGQGIGETQHFGPGTRLLVL.

This clonotype was seen at least ten times. The chain links TRBV5-4 to TRBJ1-2, with 11 nucleotides matching TRBD1. J gave up 4 bases and V 3 bases, and 5 bases lay outside the gene matches. Germline V gives CDR1 SGHNT, CDR2 YYREEE (reference sequence). CDR3 size: 15 residues. The CDR3 DNA reads TGTGCCAGCAGCTCGGACAGGGGGCCCTTCTATGGCTACACCTTC. It is translated as CASSSDRGPFYGYTF.

This clonotype was recorded at least ten times. The chain uses TRBV7-8 and TRBJ2-2; D may be TRBD1 or TRBD2 (5 bases each). Germline CDR1 SGHVS, CDR2 FQNEAQ. CDR3 length: 14 amino acids. The V end lost 2 bases, the J end lost 6 bases, and 10 bases lay between the germline ends. This CDR3 is CASSLLLGAGELFF. CDR3 DNA: TGTGCCAGCAGCTTATTATTGGGGGCCGGGGAGCTGTTTTTT. The full variable domain, its missing parts supplied by reference TRBV7-8 and TRBJ2-2, is GAGVSQSPRYKVAKRGQDVALRCDPISGHVSLFWYQQALGQGPEFLTYFQNEAQLDKSGLPSDRFFAERPEGSVSTLKIQRTQQEDSAVYLCASSLLLGAGELFFGEGSRLTVL.

For this clonotype: A much larger clone lies a single base off, so this may be a read error. The gene calls are TRBV9 and TRBJ2-1, with TRBD2 as a possible D gene (7 bases). The CDR3 has 16 residues. Germline V lookup: CDR1 SGDLS, CDR2 YYNGEE. Trimming stripped 0 bases from V and 7 bases from J, with 17 bases between. DNA of the CDR3: TGTGCCAGCAGCGTAGCTTCGTGGGGGGGCCATAATGAGCAGTTCTTC. Translated, it gives CASSVASWGGHNEQFF.

This clonotype was seen at least ten times. The chain employs TRBV7-9 and TRBJ2-7, with a possible D match to TRBD1 (7 bases). From germline, CDR1 is SEHNR and CDR2 FQNEAQ (reference sequence). The CDR3 extends over 14 amino acids. Trimming left V 1 base short and J 7 bases short, with 14 bases between. In DNA form, the CDR3 reads TGTGCCAGCAGCTTAGGCTCACAGGGGAGGGAGCAGTACTTC. Its protein is CASSLGSQGREQYF.

This clonotype was counted ten times or more. The junction does not match germline at one end; this may be a read error. In DNA form, the CDR3 reads TGTGCCAGCAGTTACTCGAAGGGGACACGGAAAGCCTTC. This encodes CASSYSKGTRKAF. The chain recombines TRBV6-6 with TRBJ2-7; a weak D match, TRBD1 (6 bases). The CDR3 length is 13 residues. In germline, CDR1 is MNHNY, CDR2 SVGAGI (reference sequence).

With respect to this clonotype: A much larger clone differs by one base, so this may be a read error. The chain uses TRBV20-1 and TRBJ1-2, with D perhaps TRBD1 (6 bases). This CDR3 spans 11 amino acids. Between the trimmed V and J ends, which lost 8 bases and 4 bases, there was a span of 11 bases. The V gene's germline CDR1 is DFQATT and CDR2 SNEGSKA (reference sequence). CDR3 coding DNA: TGCAGTACTAACAGGGCCTATGGCTACACCTTC. It yields the protein CSTNRAYGYTF.